The subject of this entry is one TCR beta chain. Trimming shortened V by 6 bases and J by 0 bases, and 4 bases separated the two germline ends. This CDR3 is built from 12 residues. Germline CDR1 MNHEY, CDR2 SVGAGI. Authors' methods: From reference gene primer amplification, estimates of nucleated cell counts were derived. Only in-frame clones appear in the TCRdb table, and some are missing; sequencing was by immunoSEQ multiplex PCR. Clonal size and the V and J genes are those of that table, whereas D and trimming came from the DNA. The sample has 100,000 to 150,000 clones, around 87% seen once. The data stem from a study of blood T cell repertoires in COVID-19. Across the study: Donors in the United States, Italy and Spain gave samples during acute or convalescent COVID-19. Nucleic acid was either cDNA or gDNA, and it came from T cells, B-cell-depleted T cells, or PBMCs.

This chain links TRBV6-5 with TRBJ2-3; unclear D gene. The TCR comes from a woman in her 70s with acute or convalescent COVID-19. The sample was peripheral blood. CDR3 sequence (DNA): TGTGCCAGCAGGACAAGCACAGATACGCAGTATTTT. Its translation: CASRTSTDTQYF.